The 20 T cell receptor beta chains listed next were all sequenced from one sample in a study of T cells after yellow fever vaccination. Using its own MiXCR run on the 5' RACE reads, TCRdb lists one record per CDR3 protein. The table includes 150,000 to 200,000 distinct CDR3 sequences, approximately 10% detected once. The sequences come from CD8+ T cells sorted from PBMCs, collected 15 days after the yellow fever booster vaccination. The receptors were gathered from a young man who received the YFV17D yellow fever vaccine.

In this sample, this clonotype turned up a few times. This CDR3 reads CASSLFPTNTGELFF. Written as DNA, the CDR3 is TGTGCCAGCAGTTTGTTTCCTACTAACACCGGGGAGCTGTTTTTT. The chain employs TRBV12-3 or TRBV12-4 and TRBJ2-2; unclear D gene. The CDR3 spans 15 residues. V was shortened by 3 bases and J by 2 bases, with 10 bases between the two germline ends.

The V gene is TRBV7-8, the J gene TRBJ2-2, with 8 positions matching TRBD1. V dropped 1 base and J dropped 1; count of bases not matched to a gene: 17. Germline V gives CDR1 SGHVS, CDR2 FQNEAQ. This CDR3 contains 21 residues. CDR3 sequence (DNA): TGTGCCAGCAGCTTAGTGGTTGAGGTCGATACGGACAGGGAGAACACCGGGGAGCTGTTTTTT. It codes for CASSLVVEVDTDRENTGELFF.

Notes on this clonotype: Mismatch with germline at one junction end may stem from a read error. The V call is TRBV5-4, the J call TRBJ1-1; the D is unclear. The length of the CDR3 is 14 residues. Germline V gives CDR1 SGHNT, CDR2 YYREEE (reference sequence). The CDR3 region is CASSFGGSGTDAFF. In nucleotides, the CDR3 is TGTGCCAGCAGCTTCGGCGGGTCCGGCACTGATGCTTTCTTT.

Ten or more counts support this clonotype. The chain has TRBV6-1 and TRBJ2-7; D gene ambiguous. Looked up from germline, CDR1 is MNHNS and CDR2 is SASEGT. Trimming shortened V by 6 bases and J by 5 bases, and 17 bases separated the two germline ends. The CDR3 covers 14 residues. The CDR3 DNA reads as TGTGCCAGCAGAACTCGGCGGTGGCCTAACGAGCAGTACGTC. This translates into CASRTRRWPNEQYV.

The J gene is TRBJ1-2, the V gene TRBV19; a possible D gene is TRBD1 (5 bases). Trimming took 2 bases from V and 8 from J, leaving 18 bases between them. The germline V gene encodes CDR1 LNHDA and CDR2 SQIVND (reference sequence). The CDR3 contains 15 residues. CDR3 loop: CASSIPTGPHRGYTF. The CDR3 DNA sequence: TGTGCCAGTAGTATACCCACAGGTCCCCATCGGGGCTACACCTTC. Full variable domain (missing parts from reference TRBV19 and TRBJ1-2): DGGITQSPKYLFRKEGQNVTLSCEQNLNHDAMYWYRQDPGQGLRLIYYSQIVNDFQKGDIAEGYSVSREKKESFPLTVTSAQKNPTAFYLCASSIPTGPHRGYTFGSGTRLTVV.

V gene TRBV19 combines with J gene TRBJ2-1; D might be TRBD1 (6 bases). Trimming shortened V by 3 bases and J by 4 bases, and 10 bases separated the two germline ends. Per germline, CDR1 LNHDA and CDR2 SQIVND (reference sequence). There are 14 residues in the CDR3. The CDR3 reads CASSIRDTYNEQFF. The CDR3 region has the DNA TGTGCCAGTAGTATCCGGGACACATACAATGAGCAGTTCTTC.

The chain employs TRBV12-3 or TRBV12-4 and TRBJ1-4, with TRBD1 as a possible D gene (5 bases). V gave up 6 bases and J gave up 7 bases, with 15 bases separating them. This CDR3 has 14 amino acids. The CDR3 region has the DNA TGTGCCAGCAGACCGGATTGGGGCGGTGAAAAACTGTTTTTT. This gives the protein CASRPDWGGEKLFF.

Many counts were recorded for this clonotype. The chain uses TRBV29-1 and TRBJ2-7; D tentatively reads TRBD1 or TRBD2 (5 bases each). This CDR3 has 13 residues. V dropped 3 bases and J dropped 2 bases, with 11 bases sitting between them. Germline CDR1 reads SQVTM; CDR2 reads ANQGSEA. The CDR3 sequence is CSVEIRGPYEQYF. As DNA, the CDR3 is TGCAGCGTTGAGATACGGGGACCCTACGAGCAGTACTTC.

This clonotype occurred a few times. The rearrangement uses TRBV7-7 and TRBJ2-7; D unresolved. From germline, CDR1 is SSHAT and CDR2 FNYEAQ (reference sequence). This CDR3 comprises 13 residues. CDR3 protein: CASPWGFRYEQYV. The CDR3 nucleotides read TGTGCTAGCCCCTGGGGATTCCGCTACGAGCAGTACGTC.

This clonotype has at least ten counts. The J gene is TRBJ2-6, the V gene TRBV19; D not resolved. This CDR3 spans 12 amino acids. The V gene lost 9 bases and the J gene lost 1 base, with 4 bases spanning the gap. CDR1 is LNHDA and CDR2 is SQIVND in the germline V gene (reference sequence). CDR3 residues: CASRSGANVLTF. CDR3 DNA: TGTGCCAGCCGATCTGGGGCCAACGTCCTGACTTTC. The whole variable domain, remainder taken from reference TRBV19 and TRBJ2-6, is DGGITQSPKYLFRKEGQNVTLSCEQNLNHDAMYWYRQDPGQGLRLIYYSQIVNDFQKGDIAEGYSVSREKKESFPLTVTSAQKNPTAFYLCASRSGANVLTFGAGSRLTVL.

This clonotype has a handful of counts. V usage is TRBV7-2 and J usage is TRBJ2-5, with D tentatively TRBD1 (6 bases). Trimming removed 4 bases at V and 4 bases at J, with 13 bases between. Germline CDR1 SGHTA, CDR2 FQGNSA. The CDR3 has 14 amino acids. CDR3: CASSSTGWGETQYF. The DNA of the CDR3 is TGTGCCAGCAGCTCCACAGGGTGGGGAGAGACCCAGTACTTC.

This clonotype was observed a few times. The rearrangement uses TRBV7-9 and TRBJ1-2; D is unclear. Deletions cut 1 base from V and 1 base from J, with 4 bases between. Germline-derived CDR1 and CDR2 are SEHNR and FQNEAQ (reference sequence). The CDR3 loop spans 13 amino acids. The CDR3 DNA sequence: TGTGCCAGCAGCTTAGGGGATAACTATGGCTACACCTTC. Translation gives CASSLGDNYGYTF.

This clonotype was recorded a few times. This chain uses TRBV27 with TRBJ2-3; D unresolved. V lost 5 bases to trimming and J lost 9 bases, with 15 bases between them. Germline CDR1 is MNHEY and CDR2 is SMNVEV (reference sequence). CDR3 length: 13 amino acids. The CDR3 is CASSPARLDTQYF. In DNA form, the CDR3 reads TGTGCCAGCAGTCCAGCGCGTCTAGACACGCAGTATTTT.

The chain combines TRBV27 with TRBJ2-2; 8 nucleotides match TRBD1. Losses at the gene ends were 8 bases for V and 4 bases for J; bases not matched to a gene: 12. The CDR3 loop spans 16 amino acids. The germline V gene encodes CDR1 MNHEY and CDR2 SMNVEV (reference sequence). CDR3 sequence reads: CASLIAGGSVTGELFF. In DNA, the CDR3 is TGTGCCAGCCTAATAGCAGGGGGCTCGGTCACCGGGGAGCTGTTTTTT.

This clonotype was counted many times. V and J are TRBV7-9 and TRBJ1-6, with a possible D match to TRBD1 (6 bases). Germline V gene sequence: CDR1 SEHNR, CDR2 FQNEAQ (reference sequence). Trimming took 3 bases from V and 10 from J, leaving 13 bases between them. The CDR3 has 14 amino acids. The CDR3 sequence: CASSFPGDTSPLHF. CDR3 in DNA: TGTGCCAGCAGCTTCCCCGGGGACACCTCACCCCTCCACTTT.

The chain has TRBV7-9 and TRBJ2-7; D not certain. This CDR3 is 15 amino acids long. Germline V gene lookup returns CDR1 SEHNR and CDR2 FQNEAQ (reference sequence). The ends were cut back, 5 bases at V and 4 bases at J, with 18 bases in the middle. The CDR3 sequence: CASSQAQSGDYEQYF. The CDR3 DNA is TGTGCCAGCAGCCAGGCCCAAAGTGGCGATTACGAGCAGTACTTC.

The CDR3 protein is CASTGRGRPNEQYV. In DNA form, the CDR3 reads TGTGCCAGCACGGGCCGAGGGCGGCCGAACGAGCAGTACGTC. V gene TRBV6-4 combines with J gene TRBJ2-7, with a weak D call TRBD2 (5 bases). Germline lookup yields CDR1 MRHNA and CDR2 SNTAGT. Trimming removed 7 bases from V and 5 bases from J, with 18 bases in between. The CDR3 consists of 14 residues.

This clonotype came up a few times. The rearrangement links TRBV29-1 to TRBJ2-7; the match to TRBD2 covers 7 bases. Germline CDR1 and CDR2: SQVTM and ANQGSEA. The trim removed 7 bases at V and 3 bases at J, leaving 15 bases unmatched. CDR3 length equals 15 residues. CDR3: CSALGRGPIDYEQYF. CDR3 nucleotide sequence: TGCAGCGCCCTTGGGAGGGGCCCTATTGACTACGAGCAGTACTTC.

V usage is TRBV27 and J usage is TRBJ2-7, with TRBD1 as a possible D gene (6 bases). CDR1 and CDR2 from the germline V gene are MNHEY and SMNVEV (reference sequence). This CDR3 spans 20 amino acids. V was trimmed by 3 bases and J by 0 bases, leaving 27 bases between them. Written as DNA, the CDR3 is TGTGCCAGCAGTTTTTTCCCCACCGCCAGGGGAAGCCCTTACTCCTACGAGCAGTACGTC. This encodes CASSFFPTARGSPYSYEQYV.

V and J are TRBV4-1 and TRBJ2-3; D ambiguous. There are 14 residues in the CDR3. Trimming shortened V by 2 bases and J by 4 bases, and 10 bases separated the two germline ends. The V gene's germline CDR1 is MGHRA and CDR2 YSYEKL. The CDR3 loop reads CASSQFNEPDTQYF. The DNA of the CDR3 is TGCGCCAGCAGCCAATTCAACGAGCCAGATACGCAGTATTTT.